This T cell receptor beta chain appears in the sequencing data of a study of cytomegalovirus exposure and HLA in healthy donors. The PCR had 60 Vbeta and 13 Jbeta primers. Profiling relied on immunoSEQ multiplex PCR, and the TCRdb table lists in-frame clones only, not all of them. The table lists 200,000 to 250,000 clones, 75% to 85% of them singletons. Comments on this clone: As yet, its antigen is unknown.

Points from the study as a whole: The HLA-A and HLA-B alleles of most subjects were reportedly predicted accurately from TCR beta sequences.

The junction had 5 bases not matched to a gene; V was cut back by 3 bases and J by 4 bases. This CDR3 comprises 16 residues. Germline V gene lookup returns CDR1 LNHNV and CDR2 YYDKDF (reference sequence). Sequencing input: PBMCs. The genes are TRBV15 and TRBJ1-5; 11 bases map to TRBD1. This sequence was found in a woman in her thirties or forties in good health and CMV-seronegative. The CDR3 region has the DNA TGTGCCACCAGCAGGGGGGACAGGGGGTTAAATCAGCCCCAGCATTTT. Translation: CATSRGDRGLNQPQHF.